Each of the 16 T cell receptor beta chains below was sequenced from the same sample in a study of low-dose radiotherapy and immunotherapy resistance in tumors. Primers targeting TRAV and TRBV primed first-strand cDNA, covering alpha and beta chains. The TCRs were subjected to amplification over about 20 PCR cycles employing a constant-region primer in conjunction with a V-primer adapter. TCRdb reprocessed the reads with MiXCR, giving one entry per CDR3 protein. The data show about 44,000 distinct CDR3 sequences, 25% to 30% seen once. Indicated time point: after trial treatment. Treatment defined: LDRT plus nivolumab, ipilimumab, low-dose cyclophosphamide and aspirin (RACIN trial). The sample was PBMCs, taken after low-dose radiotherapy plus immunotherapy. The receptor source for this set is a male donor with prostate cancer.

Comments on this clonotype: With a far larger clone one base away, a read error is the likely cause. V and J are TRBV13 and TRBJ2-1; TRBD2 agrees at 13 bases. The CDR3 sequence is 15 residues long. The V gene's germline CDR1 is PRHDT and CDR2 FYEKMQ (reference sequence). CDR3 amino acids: CVSSSGLAGRNEQFF. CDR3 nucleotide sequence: TGTGTCAGCAGCTCGGGACTAGCGGGACGCAATGAGCAGTTCTTC.

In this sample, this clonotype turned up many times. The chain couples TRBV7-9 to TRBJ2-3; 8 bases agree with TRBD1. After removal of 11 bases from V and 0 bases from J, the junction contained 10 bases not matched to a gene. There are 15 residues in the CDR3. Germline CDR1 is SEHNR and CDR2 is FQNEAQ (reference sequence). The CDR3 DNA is TGTGCCGGACAGGGCAGGGGACATAGCACAGATACGCAGTATTTT. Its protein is CAGQGRGHSTDTQYF.

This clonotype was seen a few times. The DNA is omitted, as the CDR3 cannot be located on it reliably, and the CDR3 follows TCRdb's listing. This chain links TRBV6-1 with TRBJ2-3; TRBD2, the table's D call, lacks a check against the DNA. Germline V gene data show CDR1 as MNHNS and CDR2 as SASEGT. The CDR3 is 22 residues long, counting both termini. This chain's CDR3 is CASSIYLCSVAGTRISTDTQYF.

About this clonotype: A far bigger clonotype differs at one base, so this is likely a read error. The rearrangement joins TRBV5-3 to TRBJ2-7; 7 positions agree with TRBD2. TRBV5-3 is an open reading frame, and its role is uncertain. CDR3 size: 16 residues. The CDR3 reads CASSLSGLAVPNEQYF. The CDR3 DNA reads TGTGCCAGCAGCTTGTCCGGGCTAGCGGTACCCAATGAGCAGTACTTC.

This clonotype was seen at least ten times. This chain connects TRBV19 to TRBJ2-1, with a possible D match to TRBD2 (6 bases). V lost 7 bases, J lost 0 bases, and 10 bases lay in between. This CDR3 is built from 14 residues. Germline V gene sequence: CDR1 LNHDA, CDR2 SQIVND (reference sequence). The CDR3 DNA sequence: TGTGCCAGTAAACGGGAGAGCTCCTACAATGAGCAGTTCTTC. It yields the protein CASKRESSYNEQFF.

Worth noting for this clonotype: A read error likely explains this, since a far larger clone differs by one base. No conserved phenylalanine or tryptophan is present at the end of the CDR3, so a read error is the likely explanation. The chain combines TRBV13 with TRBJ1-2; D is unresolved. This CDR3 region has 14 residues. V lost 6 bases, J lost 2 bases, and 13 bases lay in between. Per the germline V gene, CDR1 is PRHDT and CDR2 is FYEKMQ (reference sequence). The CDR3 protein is CASSEERRNYGYTV. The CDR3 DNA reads TGTGCCAGCAGTGAAGAGAGGCGCAACTATGGCTACACCGTC.

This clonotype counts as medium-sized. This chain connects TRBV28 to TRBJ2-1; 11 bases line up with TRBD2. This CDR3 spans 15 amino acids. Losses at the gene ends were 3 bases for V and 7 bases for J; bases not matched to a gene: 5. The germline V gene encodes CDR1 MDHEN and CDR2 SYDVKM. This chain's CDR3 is CASSLWASGRNEQFF. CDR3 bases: TGTGCCAGCAGTTTGTGGGCTAGCGGGAGGAATGAGCAGTTCTTC.

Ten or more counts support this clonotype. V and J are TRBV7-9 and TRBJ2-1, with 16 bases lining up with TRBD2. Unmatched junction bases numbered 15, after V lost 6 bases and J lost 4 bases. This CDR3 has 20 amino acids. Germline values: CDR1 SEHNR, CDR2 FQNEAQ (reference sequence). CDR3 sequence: CASRGLGTSGRAGLYNEQFF. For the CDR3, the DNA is TGTGCCAGCAGGGGACTAGGGACTAGCGGGAGGGCCGGCCTATACAATGAGCAGTTCTTC.

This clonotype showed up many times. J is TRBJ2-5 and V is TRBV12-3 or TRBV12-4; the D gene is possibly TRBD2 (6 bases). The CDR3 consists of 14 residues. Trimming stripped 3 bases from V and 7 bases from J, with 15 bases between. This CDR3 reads CASSFSGGIGTQYF. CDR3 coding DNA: TGTGCCAGCAGTTTTAGTGGGGGGATCGGGACCCAGTACTTC.

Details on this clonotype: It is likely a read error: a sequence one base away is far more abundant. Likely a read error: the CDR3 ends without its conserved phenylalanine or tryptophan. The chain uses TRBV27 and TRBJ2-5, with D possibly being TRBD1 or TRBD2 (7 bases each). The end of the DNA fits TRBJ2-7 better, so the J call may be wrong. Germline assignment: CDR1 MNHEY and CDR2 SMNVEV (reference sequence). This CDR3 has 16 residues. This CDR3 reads CASRTRGGASSYEQYS. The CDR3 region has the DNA TGTGCCAGCAGAACCAGGGGGGGAGCTAGCTCCTACGAGCAGTACTCC.

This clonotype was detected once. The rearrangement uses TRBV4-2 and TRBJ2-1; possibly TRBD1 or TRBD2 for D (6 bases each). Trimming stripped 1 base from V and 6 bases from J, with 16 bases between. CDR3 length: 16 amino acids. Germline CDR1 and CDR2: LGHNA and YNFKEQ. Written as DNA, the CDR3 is TGTGCCAGCAGCCAAGTATCTAGCGAAGGGGGCAATGAGCAGTTCTTC. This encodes CASSQVSSEGGNEQFF.

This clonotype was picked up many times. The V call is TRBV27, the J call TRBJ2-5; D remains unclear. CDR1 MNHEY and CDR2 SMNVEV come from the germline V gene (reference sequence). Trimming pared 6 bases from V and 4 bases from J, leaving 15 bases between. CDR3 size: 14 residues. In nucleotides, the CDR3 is TGTGCCAGCAGCTCTGTGAGGTCCACAGAGACCCAGTACTTC. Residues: CASSSVRSTETQYF.

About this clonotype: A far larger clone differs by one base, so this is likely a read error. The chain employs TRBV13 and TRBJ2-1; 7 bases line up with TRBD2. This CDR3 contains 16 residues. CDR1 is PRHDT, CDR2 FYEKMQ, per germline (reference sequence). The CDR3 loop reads CASSPPSGSSYNKQFF. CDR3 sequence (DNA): TGTGCCAGCAGCCCGCCTAGCGGTAGCTCCTACAATAAGCAGTTCTTC. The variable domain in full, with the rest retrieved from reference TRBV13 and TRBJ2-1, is AAGVIQSPRHLIKEKRETATLKCYPIPRHDTVYWYQQGPGQDPQFLISFYEKMQSDKGSIPDRFSAQQFSDYHSELNMSSLELGDSALYFCASSPPSGSSYNKQFFGPGTRLTVL.

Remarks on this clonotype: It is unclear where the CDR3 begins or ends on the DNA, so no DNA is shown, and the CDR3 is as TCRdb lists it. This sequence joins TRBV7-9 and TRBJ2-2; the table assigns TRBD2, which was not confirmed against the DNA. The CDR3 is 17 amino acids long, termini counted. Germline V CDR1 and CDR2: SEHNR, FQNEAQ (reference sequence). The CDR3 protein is CASSLTSGKYTGELFFF.

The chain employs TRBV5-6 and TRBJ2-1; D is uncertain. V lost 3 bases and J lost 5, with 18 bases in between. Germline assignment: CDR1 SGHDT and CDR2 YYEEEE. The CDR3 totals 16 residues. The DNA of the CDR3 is TGTGCCAGCAGCTCCGCCCCCCCGCGCACCAACAATGAGCAGTTCTTC. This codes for CASSSAPPRTNNEQFF.

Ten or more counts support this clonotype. CDR3 sequence (DNA): TGCAGTGCTCCCCGGGGTAGCAACGAGCAGTACTTC. Its translation is CSAPRGSNEQYF. The J gene is TRBJ2-7, the V gene TRBV20-1, with D perhaps TRBD2 (5 bases). The CDR3 contains 12 residues. V was cut by 5 bases and J by 5 bases, with 13 bases left in between. Germline V gene sequence: CDR1 DFQATT, CDR2 SNEGSKA (reference sequence).